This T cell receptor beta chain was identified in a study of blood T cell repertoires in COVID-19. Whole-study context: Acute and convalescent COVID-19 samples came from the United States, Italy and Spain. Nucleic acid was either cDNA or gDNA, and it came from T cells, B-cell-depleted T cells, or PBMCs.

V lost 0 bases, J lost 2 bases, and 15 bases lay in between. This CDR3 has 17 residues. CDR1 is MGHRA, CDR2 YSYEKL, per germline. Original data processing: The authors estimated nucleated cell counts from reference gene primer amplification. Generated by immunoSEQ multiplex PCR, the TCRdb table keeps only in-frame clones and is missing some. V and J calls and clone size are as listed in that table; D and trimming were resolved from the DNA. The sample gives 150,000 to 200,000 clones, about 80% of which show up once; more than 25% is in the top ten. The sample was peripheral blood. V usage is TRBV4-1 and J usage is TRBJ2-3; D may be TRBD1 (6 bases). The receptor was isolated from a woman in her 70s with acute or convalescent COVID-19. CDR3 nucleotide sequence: TGCGCCAGCAGCCAAGAGGCCCGCAGGGGTCCCACAGATACGCAGTATTTT. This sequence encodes CASSQEARRGPTDTQYF.